A single sample is the source of the 26 T cell receptor beta chains below, sequenced in a study of cytomegalovirus exposure and HLA in healthy donors. The PCR used 60 Vbeta and 13 Jbeta primers. Profiled with immunoSEQ multiplex PCR; TCRdb holds only in-frame clones, not every one. The table records roughly 130,000 clones, under 70% of them present only once. The sequencing input was PBMCs. The source is a woman aged 55-69 years in good health and CMV-seronegative.

This sequence joins TRBV6-5 and TRBJ1-1, with D perhaps TRBD1 (5 bases). Deletions cut 7 bases from V and 2 bases from J, with 8 bases between. The germline gives CDR1 MNHEY, CDR2 SVGAGI. This CDR3 has 12 amino acids. The CDR3 loop reads CASTGVNTEAFF. The CDR3 region has the DNA TGTGCCAGCACGGGGGTAAACACTGAAGCTTTCTTT.

This clone was seen only a few times. The chain joins TRBV19 to TRBJ2-5; possibly TRBD2 for D (6 bases). Trimming pared 1 base from V and 2 bases from J, leaving 14 bases between. The CDR3 covers 16 residues. Germline CDR1 and CDR2: LNHDA and SQIVND (reference sequence). CDR3 in DNA: TGTGCCAGTAGTATAGGGTTACGGAGGGGACAAGAGACCCAGTACTTC. It specifies CASSIGLRRGQETQYF.

The chain uses TRBV19 and TRBJ1-6, with D hard to call. With 7 bases removed from V and 4 bases from J, the gap between germline ends came to 11 bases. The CDR3 loop spans 14 amino acids. The germline gives CDR1 LNHDA, CDR2 SQIVND (reference sequence). CDR3 sequence: CASTTETYNSPLHF. The CDR3 DNA sequence: TGTGCCAGTACCACTGAGACTTATAATTCACCCCTCCACTTT.

This clone has only a few counts. The chain links TRBV6-5 to TRBJ2-3, with 7 bases lining up with TRBD1. The V and J ends lost 7 bases and 2 bases, in that order; junction bases with no gene match: 6. The CDR3 contains 14 residues. In germline, CDR1 is MNHEY, CDR2 SVGAGI. The chain's CDR3 is CASKSTGSTDTQYF. In nucleotides, the CDR3 is TGTGCCAGCAAGTCGACAGGGTCCACAGATACGCAGTATTTT.

The V and J genes are TRBV6-5 and TRBJ2-6; TRBD1 agrees at 7 bases. The germline CDR1 and CDR2 sequences are MNHEY and SVGAGI. V was clipped by 4 bases and J by 4 bases; unmatched bases: 4. This CDR3 region has 15 residues. For the CDR3, the DNA is TGTGCCAGCAGTTTCGACAGGGTCGGGGCCAACGTCCTGACTTTC. Protein: CASSFDRVGANVLTF.

This chain joins TRBV5-4 and TRBJ2-1, with 11 bases identical to TRBD2. The V gene's germline CDR1 is SGHNT and CDR2 YYREEE (reference sequence). V was pared by 1 base and J by 5 bases, with 2 bases of the junction left unmatched. The CDR3 extends over 15 amino acids. The DNA of the CDR3 is TGTGCCAGCAGCTTGATGGGACTAGCGGACAATGAGCAGTTCTTC. Translating gives CASSLMGLADNEQFF.

This sequence joins TRBV27 and TRBJ1-2, with D tentatively TRBD1 (6 bases). V was cut by 8 bases and J by 4 bases, with 14 bases left in between. This CDR3 has 13 amino acids. Germline CDR1 and CDR2: MNHEY and SMNVEV (reference sequence). Here the CDR3 DNA reads TGTGCCAGCCATGCAGTAGGGGGCTATGGCTACACCTTC. Its translation: CASHAVGGYGYTF.

The CDR3 nucleotides are TGTGCCAGCAAACTTAGCGGGAGGGCCCTCGAGCAGTACTTC. Amino acid sequence: CASKLSGRALEQYF. The chain uses TRBV6-1 and TRBJ2-5, with 11 bases lining up with TRBD2. The tail of the sequence fits TRBJ2-7 better, so the J call may be wrong. CDR1 and CDR2 from the germline V gene are MNHNS and SASEGT. This CDR3 comprises 14 residues.

The chain has TRBV6-5 and TRBJ1-2; D is perhaps TRBD1 (5 bases). From germline, CDR1 is MNHEY and CDR2 SVGAGI. The CDR3 contains 15 residues. The ends were cut back, 0 bases at V and 2 bases at J, with 10 bases in the middle. CDR3 bases: TGTGCCAGCAGTTACTCTAGACAGACCAACTATGGCTACACCTTC. Its translation: CASSYSRQTNYGYTF.

The chain couples TRBV5-4 to TRBJ2-5, with TRBD1 identical over 7 bases. The CDR3 has 14 residues. J lost 2 bases, V lost 3 bases, and 4 bases had no gene match. The germline gives CDR1 SGHNT, CDR2 YYREEE (reference sequence). CDR3 sequence (DNA): TGTGCCAGCAGCTCAAAGACAGGGCAAGAGACCCAGTACTTC. Translated: CASSSKTGQETQYF. Variable domain in full (rest from reference TRBV5-4 and TRBJ2-5): ETGVTQSPTHLIKTRGQQVTLRCSSQSGHNTVSWYQQALGQGPQFIFQYYREEENGRGNFPPRFSGLQFPNYSSELNVNALELDDSALYLCASSSKTGQETQYFGPGTRLLVL.

Here the CDR3 reads CASSIAPQGNQPQHF. The CDR3 nucleotides are TGTGCCAGTAGTATAGCCCCACAGGGAAATCAGCCCCAGCATTTT. The chain recombines TRBV19 with TRBJ1-5; TRBD1 might be the D (6 bases). The germline V and J ends were trimmed by 1 base and 4 bases, with 11 bases remaining between them. This CDR3 has 15 residues. The germline CDR1 and CDR2 sequences are LNHDA and SQIVND (reference sequence).

The chain couples TRBV9 to TRBJ2-5; D call uncertain. The assigned J gene may be wrong: the sequence end matches TRBJ2-7 better. Germline V gene lookup returns CDR1 SGDLS and CDR2 YYNGEE. This CDR3 contains 11 residues. The CDR3 DNA reads as TGTGCCAGCAGCGGAGAGTACGAGCAGTACTTC. It translates to CASSGEYEQYF.

V usage is TRBV5-6 and J usage is TRBJ1-3; 8 bases match TRBD1. Per the germline V gene, CDR1 is SGHDT and CDR2 is YYEEEE. J was trimmed by 2 bases and V by 1 base; bases with no gene match: 5. This CDR3 has 16 residues. CDR3 DNA: TGTGCCAGCAGCTTGCCCCAGGGGGCGCCTGGAAACACCATATATTTT. This sequence encodes CASSLPQGAPGNTIYF.

CDR3 in DNA: TGTGCCAGCAGCCCGTCGGTCCTAGCGGGGGTTGAGCAGTTCTTC. This gives the protein CASSPSVLAGVEQFF. This sequence joins TRBV7-2 and TRBJ2-1; 10 bases line up with TRBD2. This CDR3 has 15 residues. The J segment lost 9 bases and the V segment lost 5 bases, leaving 10 bases of the junction unmatched. Germline lookup yields CDR1 SGHTA and CDR2 FQGNSA.

This clone has more than one count but fewer than ten. The rearrangement links TRBV29-1 to TRBJ2-7; D perhaps matches TRBD1 (5 bases). V was cut by 2 bases and J by 4 bases, with 12 bases left in between. This CDR3 contains 13 residues. The germline V gene encodes CDR1 SQVTM and CDR2 ANQGSEA. CDR3 protein: CSVESVSGYEQYF. The CDR3 DNA is TGCAGCGTTGAATCTGTCTCAGGGTACGAGCAGTACTTC.

The chain combines TRBV7-8 with TRBJ2-5, with TRBD1 matching over 8 bases. The end of the DNA aligns better with TRBJ2-7, so the J call may be wrong. Germline-derived CDR1 and CDR2 are SGHVS and FQNEAQ. The CDR3 covers 15 residues. The DNA for the CDR3 is TGTGCCAGCAGCCCACGGACAGGGAGCTCCTACGAGCAGTACTTC. Its translation is CASSPRTGSSYEQYF.

The chain joins TRBV19 to TRBJ2-3; a weak D match, TRBD2 (6 bases). V was cut by 7 bases and J by 0 bases, with 11 bases left in between. There are 14 residues in the CDR3. Per the germline V gene, CDR1 is LNHDA and CDR2 is SQIVND (reference sequence). CDR3 loop: CASTGDRSTDTQYF. The CDR3 DNA follows: TGTGCCAGTACGGGAGACAGAAGCACAGATACGCAGTATTTT.

J is TRBJ2-5 and V is TRBV9; 7 nucleotides line up with TRBD2. Germline V gene sequence: CDR1 SGDLS, CDR2 YYNGEE. This CDR3 comprises 15 residues. The junction had 9 bases not matched to a gene; V was cut back by 3 bases and J by 4 bases. The CDR3: CASSASGTNGETQYF. CDR3 DNA: TGTGCCAGCAGCGCCAGTGGGACTAACGGAGAGACCCAGTACTTC. Variable domain in full (rest from reference TRBV9 and TRBJ2-5): DSGVTQTPKHLITATGQRVTLRCSPRSGDLSVYWYQQSLDQGLQFLIQYYNGEERAKGNILERFSAQQFPDLHSELNLSSLELGDSALYFCASSASGTNGETQYFGPGTRLLVL.

Concerning this clone: One junction end disagrees with the germline gene, perhaps due to a read error. The chain combines TRBV7-3 with TRBJ2-2; 7 bases agree with TRBD2. The CDR3 consists of 17 residues. Germline values: CDR1 SGHTA, CDR2 FQGTGA. The CDR3 protein is CASSPSRGAGNTGGLFF. The DNA for the CDR3 is TGTGCCAGCAGCCCCTCCCGCGGAGCGGGGAACACCGGGGGGCTGTTTTTT.

This chain uses TRBV6-1 with TRBJ1-6; the D gene is possibly TRBD1 (6 bases). The germline V gene has CDR1 MNHNS and CDR2 SASEGT. V lost 2 bases and J 7 bases, leaving 9 bases between the germline ends. The CDR3 has 14 amino acids. CDR3 sequence reads: CASSESRGNSPLHF. In nucleotides, the CDR3 is TGTGCCAGCAGTGAAAGCAGGGGCAATTCACCCCTCCACTTT.

This clone has a handful of counts. V is TRBV5-4 and J is TRBJ2-7; D possibly corresponds to TRBD1 (7 bases). Germline CDR1 and CDR2: SGHNT and YYREEE (reference sequence). The CDR3 totals 14 residues. V was pared by 3 bases and J by 1 base, with 11 bases between. Here the CDR3 DNA reads TGTGCCAGCAGCTCCCAGGGGGGTTCCTACGAGCAGTACTTC. It codes for CASSSQGGSYEQYF.

The chain uses TRBV5-4 and TRBJ2-5; TRBD2 matches at 8 bases. TRBJ2-7 matches the DNA end more closely, so the J call is doubtful. Germline CDR1 SGHNT, CDR2 YYREEE (reference sequence). CDR3 length: 16 amino acids. This CDR3 is CASSRGGSGGSYEQYF. CDR3 sequence (DNA): TGTGCCAGCAGCCGGGGGGGCAGCGGGGGTTCCTACGAGCAGTACTTC.

This chain links TRBV29-1 with TRBJ2-5; TRBD2 might be the D (6 bases). The germline gives CDR1 SQVTM, CDR2 ANQGSEA. This CDR3 is built from 11 residues. With 6 bases removed from V and 5 bases from J, the gap between germline ends came to 10 bases. The CDR3 DNA is TGCAGCGTGGCCAGCGGGGAGACCCAGTACTTC. Its translation is CSVASGETQYF.

A few counts support this clone. This chain connects TRBV9 to TRBJ2-3; 12 bases match TRBD2. This CDR3 contains 16 residues. From germline, CDR1 is SGDLS and CDR2 YYNGEE. V lost 0 bases and J lost 3; bases outside the gene matches: 2. The CDR3 here is CASSVELAGGTDTQYF. CDR3 nucleotides: TGTGCCAGCAGCGTAGAACTAGCGGGGGGTACAGATACGCAGTATTTT.

This clone showed up just once. Here the CDR3 reads CASSPGAQGATYEQYF. The CDR3 nucleotides read TGTGCCAGCAGCCCTGGGGCGCAGGGGGCCACCTACGAGCAGTACTTC. V and J are TRBV11-1 and TRBJ2-7; 8 nucleotides agree with TRBD1. V was clipped by 5 bases and J by 2 bases; unmatched bases: 11. CDR3 length: 16 residues. Germline CDR1 SGHAT, CDR2 FQDESV (reference sequence).

The sample holds a few counts of this clone. In DNA form, the CDR3 reads TGTGCCAGCAGGAGAGATCTAGCGGGAGCTAAGGTTTACGAGCAGTACTTC. As protein: CASRRDLAGAKVYEQYF. The rearrangement uses TRBV2 and TRBJ2-7, with 10 bases identical to TRBD2. Per germline, CDR1 SNHLY and CDR2 FYNNEI. The CDR3 extends over 17 amino acids. The V and J ends lost 6 bases and 4 bases, in that order; junction bases with no gene match: 15. The full variable domain, rest sourced from reference TRBV2 and TRBJ2-7, is EPEVTQTPSHQVTQMGQEVILRCVPISNHLYFYWYRQILGQKVEFLVSFYNNEISEKSEIFDDQFSVERPDGSNFTLKIRSTKLEDSAMYFCASRRDLAGAKVYEQYFGPGTRLTVT.